This TCR beta chain emerged from a study of blood T cell repertoires in COVID-19. Study-level information: From T cells, B-cell-depleted T cells, or PBMCs came the material, which was cDNA or gDNA.

Those who participated ranged in age from about 18 to 89 years and resided in about two dozen US areas. Participants reported their clinical history, and cohort assignment relied on those reports. Symptom resolution, clearance, or two negative PCRs marked the recovered donors of Cohort 3. The count of this clone is one. TCRdb's copy holds only in-frame clones and misses some; the assay was immunoSEQ multiplex PCR. In the table there are under 350,000 clones, 86% of which are singletons. V shed 5 bases and J shed 2 bases, with 6 bases lying between them. The CDR3 totals 12 residues. Germline CDR1 is MNHEY and CDR2 is SMNVEV (reference sequence).

The source is a young woman who had recovered from COVID-19. This chain uses TRBV27 with TRBJ1-2, with D unclear. The sample was PBMCs or T cells enriched from blood (not recorded which). CDR3 DNA sequence: TGTGCCAGCAGTGGAGGCAACTATGGCTACACCTTC. Translating gives CASSGGNYGYTF.